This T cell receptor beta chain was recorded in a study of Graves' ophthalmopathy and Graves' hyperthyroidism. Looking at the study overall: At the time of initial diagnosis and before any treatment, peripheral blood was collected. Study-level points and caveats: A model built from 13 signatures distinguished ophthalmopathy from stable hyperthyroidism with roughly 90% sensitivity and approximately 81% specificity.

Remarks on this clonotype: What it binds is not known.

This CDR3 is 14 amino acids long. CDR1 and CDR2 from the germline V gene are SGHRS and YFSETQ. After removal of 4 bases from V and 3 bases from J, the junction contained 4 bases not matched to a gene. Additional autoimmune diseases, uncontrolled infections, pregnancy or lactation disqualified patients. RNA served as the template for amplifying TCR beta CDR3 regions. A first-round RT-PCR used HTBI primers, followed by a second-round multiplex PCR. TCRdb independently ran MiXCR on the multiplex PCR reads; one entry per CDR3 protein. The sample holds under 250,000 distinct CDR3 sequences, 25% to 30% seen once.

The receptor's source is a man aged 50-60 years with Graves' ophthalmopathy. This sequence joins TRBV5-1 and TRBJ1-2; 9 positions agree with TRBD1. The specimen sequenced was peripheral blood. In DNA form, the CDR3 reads TGCGCCAGCAGCCCCACAGGGGGCGACTATGGCTACACCTTC. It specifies CASSPTGGDYGYTF.